This TCR beta chain was sequenced in a study of cytomegalovirus exposure and HLA in healthy donors. Regarding the study as a whole: Prediction of most subjects' HLA-A and HLA-B alleles by TCR beta sequences was reportedly accurate. For most TCR beta V segments, an earlier analysis put the productive rate at about 87% or about 30% of the time. The authors later linked a missense DCLRE1C variant to TCR beta V- and J-gene trimming.

With regard to this clone: Antigen specificity is unknown.

The CDR3 has 14 residues. The V end lost 4 bases, the J end lost 1 base, and 12 bases lay between the germline ends. Germline V lookup: CDR1 SQVTM, CDR2 ANQGSEA. The primer mix had 60 Vbeta and 13 Jbeta primers. Libraries were prepared by immunoSEQ multiplex PCR; TCRdb keeps only in-frame clonotypes and omits some of them. This table holds 76,000 or so clones, about four fifths found once. The sequence was obtained from a woman in her 40s in good health and CMV-seropositive. The source material was PBMCs. The chain has TRBV29-1 and TRBJ2-3; a weak D match, TRBD2 (7 bases). In DNA, the CDR3 is TGCAGCGTTGGGGGGGCGGGGGGCACAGATACGCAGTATTTT. Its protein is CSVGGAGGTDTQYF.